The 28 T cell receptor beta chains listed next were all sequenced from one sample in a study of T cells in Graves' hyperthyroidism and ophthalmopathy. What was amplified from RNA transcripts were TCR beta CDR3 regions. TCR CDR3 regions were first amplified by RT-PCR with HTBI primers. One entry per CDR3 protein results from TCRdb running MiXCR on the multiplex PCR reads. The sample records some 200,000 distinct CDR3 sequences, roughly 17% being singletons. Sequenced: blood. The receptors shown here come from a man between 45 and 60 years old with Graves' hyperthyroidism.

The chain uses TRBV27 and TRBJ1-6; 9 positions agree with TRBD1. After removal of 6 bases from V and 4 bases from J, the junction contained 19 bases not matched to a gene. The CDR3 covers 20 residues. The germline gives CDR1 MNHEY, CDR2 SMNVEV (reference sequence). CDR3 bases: TGTGCCAGCAGGCGCGCCCCGGGACAGGGAAAAATTAATTATAATTCACCCCTCCACTTT. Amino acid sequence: CASRRAPGQGKINYNSPLHF.

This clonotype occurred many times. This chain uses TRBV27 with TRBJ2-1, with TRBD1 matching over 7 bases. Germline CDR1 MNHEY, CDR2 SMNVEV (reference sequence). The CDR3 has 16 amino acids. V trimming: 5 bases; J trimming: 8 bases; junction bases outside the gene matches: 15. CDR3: CASSTTPTGVFDEQFF. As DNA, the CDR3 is TGTGCCAGCAGTACCACCCCCACAGGGGTATTCGATGAGCAGTTCTTC.

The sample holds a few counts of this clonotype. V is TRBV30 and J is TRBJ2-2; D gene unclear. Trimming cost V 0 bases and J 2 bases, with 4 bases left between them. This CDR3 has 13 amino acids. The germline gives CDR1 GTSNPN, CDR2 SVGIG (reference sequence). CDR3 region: CAWSVANTGELFF. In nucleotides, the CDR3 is TGTGCCTGGAGTGTCGCTAACACCGGGGAGCTGTTTTTT.

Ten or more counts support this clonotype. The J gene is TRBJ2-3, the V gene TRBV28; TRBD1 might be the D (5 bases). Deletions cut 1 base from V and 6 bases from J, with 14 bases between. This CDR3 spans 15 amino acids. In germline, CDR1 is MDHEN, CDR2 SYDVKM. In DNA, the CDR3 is TGTGCCAGCAGTTTATTCCTAGGGGTTGGGGATACGCAGTATTTT. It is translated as CASSLFLGVGDTQYF.

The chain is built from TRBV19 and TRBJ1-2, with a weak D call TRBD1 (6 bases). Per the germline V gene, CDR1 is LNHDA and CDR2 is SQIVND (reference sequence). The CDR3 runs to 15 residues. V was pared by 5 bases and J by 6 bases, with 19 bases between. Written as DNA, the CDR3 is TGTGCCAGTAGTTCCCGGTTCGAGGGGGGAAATGGCTACACCTTC. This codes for CASSSRFEGGNGYTF.

The CDR3 region has the DNA TGCGCCAGCAGCTTGGACGACCCTAGGGGCGATGAGCAGTTCTTC. Its protein is CASSLDDPRGDEQFF. The V call is TRBV5-1, the J call TRBJ2-1, with D tentatively TRBD1 (5 bases). CDR3 length: 15 residues. Germline values: CDR1 SGHRS, CDR2 YFSETQ. Trimming cost V 0 bases and J 8 bases, with 15 bases left between them.

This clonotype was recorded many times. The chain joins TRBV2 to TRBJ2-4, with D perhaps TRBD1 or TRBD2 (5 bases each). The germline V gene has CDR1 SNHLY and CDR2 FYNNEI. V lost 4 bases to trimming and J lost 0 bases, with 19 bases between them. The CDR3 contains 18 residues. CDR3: CASSVRGRGFLAKNIQYF. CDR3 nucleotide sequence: TGTGCCAGCAGTGTCCGGGGCCGGGGATTTCTAGCCAAAAACATTCAGTACTTC.

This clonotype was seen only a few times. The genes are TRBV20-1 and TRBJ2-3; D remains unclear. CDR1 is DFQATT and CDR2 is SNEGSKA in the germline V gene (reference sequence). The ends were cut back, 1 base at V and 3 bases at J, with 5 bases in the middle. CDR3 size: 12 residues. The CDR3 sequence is CSARASTDTQYF. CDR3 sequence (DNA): TGCAGTGCTAGAGCCTCTACAGATACGCAGTATTTT.

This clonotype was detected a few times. The CDR3 DNA sequence: TGTGCCAGCATTCTGAGGCACTATGGCTACACCTTC. Translation: CASILRHYGYTF. The V gene is TRBV6-1, the J gene TRBJ1-2; D uncertain. Trimming shortened V by 7 bases and J by 3 bases, and 9 bases separated the two germline ends. CDR1 MNHNS and CDR2 SASEGT come from the germline V gene. The length of the CDR3 is 12 residues.

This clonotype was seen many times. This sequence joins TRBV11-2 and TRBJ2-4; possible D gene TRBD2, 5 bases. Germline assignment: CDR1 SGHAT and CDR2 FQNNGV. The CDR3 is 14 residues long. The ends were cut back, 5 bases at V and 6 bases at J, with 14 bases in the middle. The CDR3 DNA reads TGTGCCAGCAGCGTCATTGGCGAGGGAAACATTCAGTACTTC. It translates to CASSVIGEGNIQYF.

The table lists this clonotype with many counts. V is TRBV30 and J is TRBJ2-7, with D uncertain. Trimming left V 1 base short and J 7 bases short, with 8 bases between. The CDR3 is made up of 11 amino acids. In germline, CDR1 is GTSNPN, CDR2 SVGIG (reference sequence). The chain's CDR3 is CAWSAGLEQYF. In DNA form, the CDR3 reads TGTGCCTGGAGTGCGGGCTTGGAGCAGTACTTC.

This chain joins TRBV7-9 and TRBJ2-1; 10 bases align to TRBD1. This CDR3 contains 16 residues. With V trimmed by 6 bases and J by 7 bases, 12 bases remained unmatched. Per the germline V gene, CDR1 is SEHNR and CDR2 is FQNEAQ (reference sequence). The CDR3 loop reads CASRESGQGYLNEQFF. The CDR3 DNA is TGTGCCAGCAGAGAGTCGGGACAGGGGTATCTAAATGAGCAGTTCTTC.

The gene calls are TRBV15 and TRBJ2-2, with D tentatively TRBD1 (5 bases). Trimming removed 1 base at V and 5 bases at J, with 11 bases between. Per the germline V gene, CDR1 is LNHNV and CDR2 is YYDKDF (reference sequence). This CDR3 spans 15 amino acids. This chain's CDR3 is CATSRVKGVTGELFF. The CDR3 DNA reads TGTGCCACCAGCAGAGTGAAAGGGGTAACCGGGGAGCTGTTTTTT. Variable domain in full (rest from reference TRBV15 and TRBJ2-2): DAMVIQNPRYQVTQFGKPVTLSCSQTLNHNVMYWYQQKSSQAPKLLFHYYDKDFNNEADTPDNFQSRRPNTSFCFLDIRSPGLGDTAMYLCATSRVKGVTGELFFGEGSRLTVL.

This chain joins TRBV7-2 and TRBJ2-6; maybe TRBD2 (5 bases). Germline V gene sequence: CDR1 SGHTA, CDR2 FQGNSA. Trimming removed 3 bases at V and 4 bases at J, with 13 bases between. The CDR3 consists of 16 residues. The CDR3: CASSFSPGFGANVLTF. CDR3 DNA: TGTGCCAGCAGCTTTAGCCCGGGGTTCGGGGCCAACGTCCTGACTTTC.

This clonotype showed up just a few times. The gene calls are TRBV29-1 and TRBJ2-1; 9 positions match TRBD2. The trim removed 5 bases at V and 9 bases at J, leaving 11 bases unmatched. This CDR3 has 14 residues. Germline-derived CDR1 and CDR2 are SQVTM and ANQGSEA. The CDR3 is CSVSVGTSLTEQFF. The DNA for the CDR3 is TGCAGCGTTAGTGTTGGGACTAGCTTAACTGAGCAGTTCTTC.

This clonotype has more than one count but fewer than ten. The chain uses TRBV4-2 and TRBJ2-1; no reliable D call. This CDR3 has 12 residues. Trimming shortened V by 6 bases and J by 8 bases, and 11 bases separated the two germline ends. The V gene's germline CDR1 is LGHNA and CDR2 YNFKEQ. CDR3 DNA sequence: TGTGCCAGCAGGACTTTCTGGGATGAGCAGTTCTTC. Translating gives CASRTFWDEQFF.

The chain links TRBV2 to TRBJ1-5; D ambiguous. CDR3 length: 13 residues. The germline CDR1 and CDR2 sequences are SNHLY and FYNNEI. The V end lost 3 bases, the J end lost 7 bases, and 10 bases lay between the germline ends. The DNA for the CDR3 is TGTGCCAGCAGTGACCCGGTAGCACAGCCCCAGCATTTT. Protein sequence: CASSDPVAQPQHF. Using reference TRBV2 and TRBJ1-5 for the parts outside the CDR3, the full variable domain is EPEVTQTPSHQVTQMGQEVILRCVPISNHLYFYWYRQILGQKVEFLVSFYNNEISEKSEIFDDQFSVERPDGSNFTLKIRSTKLEDSAMYFCASSDPVAQPQHFGDGTRLSIL.

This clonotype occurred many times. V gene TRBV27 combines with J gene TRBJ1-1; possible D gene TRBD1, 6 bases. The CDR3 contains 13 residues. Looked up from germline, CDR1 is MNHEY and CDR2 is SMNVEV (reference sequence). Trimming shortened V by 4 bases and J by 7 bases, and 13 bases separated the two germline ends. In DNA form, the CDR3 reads TGTGCCAGCAGTTCTCAGGGGTTTGGTGAAGCTTTCTTT. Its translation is CASSSQGFGEAFF.

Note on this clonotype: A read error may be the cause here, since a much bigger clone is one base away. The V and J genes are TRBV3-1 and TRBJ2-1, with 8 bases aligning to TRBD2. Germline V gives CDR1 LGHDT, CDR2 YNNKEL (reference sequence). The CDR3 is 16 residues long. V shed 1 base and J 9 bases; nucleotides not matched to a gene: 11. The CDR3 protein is CASSQGGSGVFSEQFF. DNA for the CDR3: TGTGCCAGCAGCCAAGGTGGTAGCGGGGTTTTTAGTGAGCAGTTCTTC.

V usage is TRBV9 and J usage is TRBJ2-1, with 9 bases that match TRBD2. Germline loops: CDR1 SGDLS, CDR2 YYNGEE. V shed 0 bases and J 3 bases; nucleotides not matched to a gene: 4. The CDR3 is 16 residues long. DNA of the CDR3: TGTGCCAGCAGCGTAGTAGGAGCGGGAGGCTACAATGAGCAGTTCTTC. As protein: CASSVVGAGGYNEQFF. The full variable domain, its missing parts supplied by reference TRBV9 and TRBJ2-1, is DSGVTQTPKHLITATGQRVTLRCSPRSGDLSVYWYQQSLDQGLQFLIQYYNGEERAKGNILERFSAQQFPDLHSELNLSSLELGDSALYFCASSVVGAGGYNEQFFGPGTRLTVL.

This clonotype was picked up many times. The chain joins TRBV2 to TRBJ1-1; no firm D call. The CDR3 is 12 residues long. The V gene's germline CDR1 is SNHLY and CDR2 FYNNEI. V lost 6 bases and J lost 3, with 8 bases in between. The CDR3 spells CASSIQDTEAFF. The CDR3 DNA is TGTGCCAGCAGCATTCAGGACACTGAAGCTTTCTTT.

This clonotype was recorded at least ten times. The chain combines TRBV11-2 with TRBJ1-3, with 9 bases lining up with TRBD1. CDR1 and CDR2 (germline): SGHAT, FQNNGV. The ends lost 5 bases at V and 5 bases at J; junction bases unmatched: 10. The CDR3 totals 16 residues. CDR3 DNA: TGTGCCAGCAGCCGCAGACAGGGGGGAAACCGAAACACCATATATTTT. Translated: CASSRRQGGNRNTIYF.

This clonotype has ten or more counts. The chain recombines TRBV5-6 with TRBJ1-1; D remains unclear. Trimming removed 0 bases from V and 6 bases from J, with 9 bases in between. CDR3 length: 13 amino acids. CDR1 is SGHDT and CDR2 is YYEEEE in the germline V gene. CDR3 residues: CASSLGGLAEAFF. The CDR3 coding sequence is TGTGCCAGCAGCTTGGGTGGGCTGGCTGAAGCTTTCTTT.

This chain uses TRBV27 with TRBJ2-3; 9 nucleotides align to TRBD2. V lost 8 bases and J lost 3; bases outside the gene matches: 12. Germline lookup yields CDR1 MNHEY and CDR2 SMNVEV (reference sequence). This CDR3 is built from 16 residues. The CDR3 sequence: CASGGGSGRRTDTQYF. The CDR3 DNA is TGTGCCAGCGGGGGGGGGAGCGGGAGGCGAACAGATACGCAGTATTTT.

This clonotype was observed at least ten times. This chain's CDR3 is CASSLIGSTEAFF. The CDR3 DNA reads as TGTGCCAGCAGCTTAATTGGGAGCACTGAAGCTTTCTTT. The chain links TRBV11-3 to TRBJ1-1; D not resolved. CDR1 is SGHNT, CDR2 YENEEA, per germline. This CDR3 has 13 residues. The germline V and J ends were trimmed by 2 bases and 4 bases, with 8 bases remaining between them. Full variable domain (missing parts from reference TRBV11-3 and TRBJ1-1): EAGVVQSPRYKIIEKKQPVAFWCNPISGHNTLYWYLQNLGQGPELLIRYENEEAVDDSQLPKDRFSAERLKGVDSTLKIQPAELGDSAVYLCASSLIGSTEAFFGQGTRLTVV.

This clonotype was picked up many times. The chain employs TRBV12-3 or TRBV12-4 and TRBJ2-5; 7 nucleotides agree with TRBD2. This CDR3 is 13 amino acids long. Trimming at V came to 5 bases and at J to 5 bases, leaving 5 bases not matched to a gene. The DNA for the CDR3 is TGTGCCAGCAGTCCGGCCGGGGGGGAGACCCAGTACTTC. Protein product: CASSPAGGETQYF.

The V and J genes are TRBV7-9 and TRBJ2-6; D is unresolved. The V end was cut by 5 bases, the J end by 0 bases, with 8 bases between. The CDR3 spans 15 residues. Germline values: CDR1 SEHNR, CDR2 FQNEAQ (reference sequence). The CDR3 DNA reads TGTGCCAGCAGCCTTCTCAGCTCTGGGGCCAACGTCCTGACTTTC. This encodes CASSLLSSGANVLTF. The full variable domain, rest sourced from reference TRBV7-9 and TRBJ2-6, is DTGVSQNPRHKITKRGQNVTFRCDPISEHNRLYWYRQTLGQGPEFLTYFQNEAQLEKSRLLSDRFSAERPKGSFSTLEIQRTEQGDSAMYLCASSLLSSGANVLTFGAGSRLTVL.

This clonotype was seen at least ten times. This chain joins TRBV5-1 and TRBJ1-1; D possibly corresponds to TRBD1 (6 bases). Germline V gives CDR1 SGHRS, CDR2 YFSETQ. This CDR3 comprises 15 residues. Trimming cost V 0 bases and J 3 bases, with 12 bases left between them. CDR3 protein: CASSLAAGVYTEAFF. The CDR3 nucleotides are TGCGCCAGCAGCTTGGCGGCAGGGGTGTACACTGAAGCTTTCTTT.